The present entry profiles one TCR beta chain with its context. Clones were sequenced by immunoSEQ multiplex PCR, and TCRdb holds only the in-frame ones, with some missing. The repertoire has around 40,000 clones, roughly four fifths of them found once; the top ten carry less than 2.5%. These data come from a study of OX40 agonist ivuxolimab in advanced cancers. The CDR3 runs to 13 residues. The chain joins TRBV21-1 to TRBJ1-3; TRBD1 reflects the table's D call only, with no check against the DNA. TRBV21-1 is flagged as a pseudogene. Sequenced here: CD4+ or CD8+ T cells sorted from blood, sampled in a trial of the OX40 agonist ivuxolimab. This TCR was recovered from an adult with an advanced solid tumor such as melanoma, head and neck, liver or kidney cancer. This CDR3 reads CASSRHSGNTIYF. The CDR3 bases are TGTGCCAGCAGCAGACACTCTGGAAACACCATATATTTT.